This T cell receptor beta chain was recovered during a study of somatic mutations in cytotoxic T cells in rheumatoid arthritis. About the research overall: It was right after diagnosis, before any treatment, that patient blood (about 30 ml EDTA) was drawn.

Positive magnetic bead selection was used to isolate CD4+ and CD8+ cells; purity was checked by flow cytometry. The germline CDR1 and CDR2 sequences are SNHLY and FYNNEI. The CDR3 length is 13 residues. Losses at the gene ends were 6 bases for V and 9 bases for J; bases not matched to a gene: 6. Methods used by the authors: Large patient CD8+ clones, those above 1%, rarely matched published virus-specific TCRB sequences. Using immunoSEQ multiplex PCR, the repertoire was profiled, and TCRdb retains in-frame clones only, with some absent. That table furnishes V, J and clone size, whereas the DNA furnished D and trimming. The repertoire holds about 19,000 clones, with around 80% as singletons.

Material: CD8+ T cells sorted from blood. J is TRBJ2-1 and V is TRBV2; 9 bases fit TRBD2. The TCR originated in an adult with rheumatoid arthritis. CDR3 in amino acids: CASRVAGVGEQFF. DNA for the CDR3: TGTGCCAGCAGGGTAGCGGGGGTTGGTGAGCAGTTCTTC.